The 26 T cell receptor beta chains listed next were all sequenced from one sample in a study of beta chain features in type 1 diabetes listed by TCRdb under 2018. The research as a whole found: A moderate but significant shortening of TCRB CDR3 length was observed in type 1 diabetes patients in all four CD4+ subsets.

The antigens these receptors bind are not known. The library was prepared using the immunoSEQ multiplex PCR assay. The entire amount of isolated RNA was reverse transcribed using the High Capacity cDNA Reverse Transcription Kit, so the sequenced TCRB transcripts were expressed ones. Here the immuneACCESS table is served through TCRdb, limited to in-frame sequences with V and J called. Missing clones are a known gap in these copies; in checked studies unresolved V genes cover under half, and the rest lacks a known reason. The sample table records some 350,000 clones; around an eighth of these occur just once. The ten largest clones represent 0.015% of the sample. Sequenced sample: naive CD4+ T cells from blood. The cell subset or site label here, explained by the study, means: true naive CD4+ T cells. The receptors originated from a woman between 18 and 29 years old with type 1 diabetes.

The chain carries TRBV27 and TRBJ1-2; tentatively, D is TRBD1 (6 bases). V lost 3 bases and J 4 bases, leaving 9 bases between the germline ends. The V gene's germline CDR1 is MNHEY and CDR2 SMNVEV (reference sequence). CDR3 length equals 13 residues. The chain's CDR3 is CASSLETGYGYTF. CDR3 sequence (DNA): TGTGCCAGCAGTTTGGAGACAGGCTATGGCTACACCTTC.

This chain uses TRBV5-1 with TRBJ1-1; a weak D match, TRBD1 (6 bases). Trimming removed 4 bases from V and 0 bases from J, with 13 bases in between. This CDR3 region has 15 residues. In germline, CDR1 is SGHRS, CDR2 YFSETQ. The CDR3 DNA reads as TGCGCCAGCAGCGTGCTCGGGACACTGAACACTGAAGCTTTCTTT. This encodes CASSVLGTLNTEAFF.

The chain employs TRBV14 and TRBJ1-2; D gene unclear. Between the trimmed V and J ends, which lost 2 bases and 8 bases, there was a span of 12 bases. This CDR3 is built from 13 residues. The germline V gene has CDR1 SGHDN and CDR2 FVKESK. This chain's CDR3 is CASSQQTSLGYTF. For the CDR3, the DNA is TGTGCCAGCAGCCAACAGACAAGTCTGGGCTACACCTTC. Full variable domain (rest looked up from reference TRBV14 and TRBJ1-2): EAGVTQFPSHSVIEKGQTVTLRCDPISGHDNLYWYRRVMGKEIKFLLHFVKESKQDESGMPNNRFLAERTGGTYSTLKVQPAELEDSGVYFCASSQQTSLGYTFGSGTRLTVV.

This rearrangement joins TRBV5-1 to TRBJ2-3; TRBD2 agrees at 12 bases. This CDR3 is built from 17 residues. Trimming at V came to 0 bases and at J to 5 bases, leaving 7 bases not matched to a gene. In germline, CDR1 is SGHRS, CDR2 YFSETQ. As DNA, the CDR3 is TGCGCCAGCAGCTTGGAGGCACTAGCGGGAGGTGTAGATACGCAGTATTTT. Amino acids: CASSLEALAGGVDTQYF.

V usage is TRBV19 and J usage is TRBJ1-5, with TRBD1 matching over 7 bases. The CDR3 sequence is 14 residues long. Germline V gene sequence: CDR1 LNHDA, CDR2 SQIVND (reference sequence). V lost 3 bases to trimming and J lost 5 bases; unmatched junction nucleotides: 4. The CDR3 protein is CASSMARGDQPQHF. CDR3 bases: TGTGCCAGTAGTATGGCCAGGGGGGATCAGCCCCAGCATTTT.

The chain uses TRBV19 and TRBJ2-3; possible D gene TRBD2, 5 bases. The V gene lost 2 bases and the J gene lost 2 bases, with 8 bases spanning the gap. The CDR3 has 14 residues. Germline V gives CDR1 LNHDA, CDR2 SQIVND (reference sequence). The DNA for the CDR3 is TGTGCCAGTAGTATACTAGCAACCACAGATACGCAGTATTTT. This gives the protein CASSILATTDTQYF. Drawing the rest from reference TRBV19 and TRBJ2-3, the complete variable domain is DGGITQSPKYLFRKEGQNVTLSCEQNLNHDAMYWYRQDPGQGLRLIYYSQIVNDFQKGDIAEGYSVSREKKESFPLTVTSAQKNPTAFYLCASSILATTDTQYFGPGTRLTVL.

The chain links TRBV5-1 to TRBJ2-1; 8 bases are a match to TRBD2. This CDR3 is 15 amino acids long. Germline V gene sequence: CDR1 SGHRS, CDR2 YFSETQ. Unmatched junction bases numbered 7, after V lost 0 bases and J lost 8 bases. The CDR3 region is CASSLDGTRFDEQFF. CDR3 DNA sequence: TGCGCCAGCAGCTTGGACGGGACTAGGTTTGATGAGCAGTTCTTC.

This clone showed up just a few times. The CDR3 spells CASSVITGDAGELFF. The CDR3 DNA is TGTGCCAGTTCCGTAATTACAGGGGACGCCGGGGAGCTGTTTTTT. This chain connects TRBV19 to TRBJ2-2, with 7 bases aligning to TRBD1. Germline V gives CDR1 LNHDA, CDR2 SQIVND (reference sequence). Trimming took 8 bases from V and 6 from J; bases not matched to a gene: 12. The CDR3 loop spans 15 amino acids.

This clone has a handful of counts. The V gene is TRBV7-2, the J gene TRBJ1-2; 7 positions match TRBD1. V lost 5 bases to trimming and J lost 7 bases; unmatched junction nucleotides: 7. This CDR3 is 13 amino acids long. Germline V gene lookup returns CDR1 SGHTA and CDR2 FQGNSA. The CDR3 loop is CASSRDRVSGYTF. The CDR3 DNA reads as TGTGCCAGCAGCAGAGACAGGGTGTCTGGCTACACCTTC.

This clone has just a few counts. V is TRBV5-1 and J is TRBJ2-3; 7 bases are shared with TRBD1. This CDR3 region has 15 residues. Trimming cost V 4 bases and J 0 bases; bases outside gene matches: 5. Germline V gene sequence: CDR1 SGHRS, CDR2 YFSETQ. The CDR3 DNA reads TGCGCCAGCAGCCAGACAGGGCCTAGCACAGATACGCAGTATTTT. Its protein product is CASSQTGPSTDTQYF.

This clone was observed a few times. The CDR3 loop is CASSPGTSGAYNEQFF. CDR3 nucleotide sequence: TGTGCCAGCAGCCCCGGGACTAGCGGGGCCTACAATGAGCAGTTCTTC. The V gene is TRBV28, the J gene TRBJ2-1; 13 bases line up with TRBD2. This CDR3 spans 16 amino acids. Trimming at V came to 6 bases and at J to 2 bases, leaving 4 bases not matched to a gene. CDR1 and CDR2 (germline): MDHEN, SYDVKM.

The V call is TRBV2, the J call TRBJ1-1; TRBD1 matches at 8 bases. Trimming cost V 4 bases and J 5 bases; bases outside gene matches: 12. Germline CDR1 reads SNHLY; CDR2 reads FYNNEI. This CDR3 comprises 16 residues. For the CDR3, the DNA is TGTGCCAGCAGTGGAGGCTGGGGACAGGTCTGGACTGAAGCTTTCTTT. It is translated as CASSGGWGQVWTEAFF.

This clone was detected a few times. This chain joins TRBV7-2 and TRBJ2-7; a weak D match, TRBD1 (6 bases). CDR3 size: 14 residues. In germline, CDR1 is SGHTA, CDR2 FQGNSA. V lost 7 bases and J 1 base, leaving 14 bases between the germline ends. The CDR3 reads CASKFDRLSYEQYF. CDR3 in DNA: TGTGCCAGCAAGTTCGACAGGTTATCCTACGAGCAGTACTTC.

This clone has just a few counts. In DNA form, the CDR3 reads TGTGCCAGCACTCGTGGAGGAGACTACACCTACGAGCAGTACTTC. It translates to CASTRGGDYTYEQYF. The chain employs TRBV6-5 and TRBJ2-7; the D gene is possibly TRBD2 (5 bases). CDR1 MNHEY and CDR2 SVGAGI come from the germline V gene. The ends were cut back, 7 bases at V and 2 bases at J, with 18 bases in the middle. The CDR3 is 15 residues long.

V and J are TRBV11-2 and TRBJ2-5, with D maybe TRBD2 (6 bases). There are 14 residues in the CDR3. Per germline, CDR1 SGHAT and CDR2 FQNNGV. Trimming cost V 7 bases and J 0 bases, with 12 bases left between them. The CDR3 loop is CASNDAGNQETQYF. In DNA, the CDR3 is TGTGCCAGCAACGATGCGGGGAACCAAGAGACCCAGTACTTC.

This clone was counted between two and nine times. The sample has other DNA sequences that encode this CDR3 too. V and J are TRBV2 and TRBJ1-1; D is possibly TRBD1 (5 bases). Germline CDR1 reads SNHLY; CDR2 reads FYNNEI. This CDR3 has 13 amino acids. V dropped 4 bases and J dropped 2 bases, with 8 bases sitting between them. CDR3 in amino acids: CASSGQQNTEAFF. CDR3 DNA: TGTGCCAGCAGTGGACAGCAAAACACTGAAGCTTTCTTT.

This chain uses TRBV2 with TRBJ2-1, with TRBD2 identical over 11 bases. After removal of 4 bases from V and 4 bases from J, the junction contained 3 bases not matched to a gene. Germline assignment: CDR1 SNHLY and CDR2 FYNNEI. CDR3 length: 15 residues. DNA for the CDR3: TGTGCCAGCAGTGCGGGACTAGCGGAGTACAATGAGCAGTTCTTC. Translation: CASSAGLAEYNEQFF.

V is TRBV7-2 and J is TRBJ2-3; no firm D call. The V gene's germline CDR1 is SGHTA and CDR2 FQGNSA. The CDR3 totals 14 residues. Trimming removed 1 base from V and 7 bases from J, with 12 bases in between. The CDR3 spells CASSLVPGSNTQYF. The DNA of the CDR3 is TGTGCCAGCAGCTTAGTACCCGGTTCAAATACGCAGTATTTT.

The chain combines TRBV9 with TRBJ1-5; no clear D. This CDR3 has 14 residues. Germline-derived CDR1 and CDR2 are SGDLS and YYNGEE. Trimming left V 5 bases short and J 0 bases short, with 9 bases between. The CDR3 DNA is TGTGCCAGCAGTCCGGGAAATAGCAATCAGCCCCAGCATTTT. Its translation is CASSPGNSNQPQHF. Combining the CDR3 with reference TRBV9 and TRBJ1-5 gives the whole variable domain DSGVTQTPKHLITATGQRVTLRCSPRSGDLSVYWYQQSLDQGLQFLIQYYNGEERAKGNILERFSAQQFPDLHSELNLSSLELGDSALYFCASSPGNSNQPQHFGDGTRLSIL.

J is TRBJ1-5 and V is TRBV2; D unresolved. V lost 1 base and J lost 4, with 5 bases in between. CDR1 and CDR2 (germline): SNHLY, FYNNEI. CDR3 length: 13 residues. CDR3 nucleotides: TGTGCCAGCAGTGAAGGGCTTAATCAGCCCCAGCATTTT. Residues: CASSEGLNQPQHF. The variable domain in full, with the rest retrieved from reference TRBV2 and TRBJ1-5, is EPEVTQTPSHQVTQMGQEVILRCVPISNHLYFYWYRQILGQKVEFLVSFYNNEISEKSEIFDDQFSVERPDGSNFTLKIRSTKLEDSAMYFCASSEGLNQPQHFGDGTRLSIL.

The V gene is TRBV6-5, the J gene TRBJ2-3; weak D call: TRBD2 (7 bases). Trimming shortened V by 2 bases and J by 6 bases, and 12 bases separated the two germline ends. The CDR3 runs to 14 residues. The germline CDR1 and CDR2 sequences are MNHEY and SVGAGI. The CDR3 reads CASSYGGAWDTQYF. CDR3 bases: TGTGCCAGCAGTTACGGGGGGGCTTGGGATACGCAGTATTTT.

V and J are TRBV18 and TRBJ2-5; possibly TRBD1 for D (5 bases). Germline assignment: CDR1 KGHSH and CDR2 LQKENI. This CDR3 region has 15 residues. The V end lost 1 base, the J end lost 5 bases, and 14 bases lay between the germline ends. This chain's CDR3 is CASSPRGRVEETQYF. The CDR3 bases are TGTGCCAGCTCACCACGTGGCAGGGTGGAGGAGACCCAGTACTTC. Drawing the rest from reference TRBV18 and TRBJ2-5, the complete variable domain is NAGVMQNPRHLVRRRGQEARLRCSPMKGHSHVYWYRQLPEEGLKFMVYLQKENIIDESGMPKERFSAEFPKEGPSILRIQQVVRGDSAAYFCASSPRGRVEETQYFGPGTRLLVL.

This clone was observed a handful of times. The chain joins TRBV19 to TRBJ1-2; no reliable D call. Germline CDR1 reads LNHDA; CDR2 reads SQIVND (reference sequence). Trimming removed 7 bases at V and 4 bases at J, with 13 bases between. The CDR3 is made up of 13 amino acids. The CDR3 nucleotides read TGTGCCAGTACTACCACCGAAACCTATGGCTACACCTTC. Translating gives CASTTTETYGYTF. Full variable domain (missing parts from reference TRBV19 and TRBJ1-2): DGGITQSPKYLFRKEGQNVTLSCEQNLNHDAMYWYRQDPGQGLRLIYYSQIVNDFQKGDIAEGYSVSREKKESFPLTVTSAQKNPTAFYLCASTTTETYGYTFGSGTRLTVV.

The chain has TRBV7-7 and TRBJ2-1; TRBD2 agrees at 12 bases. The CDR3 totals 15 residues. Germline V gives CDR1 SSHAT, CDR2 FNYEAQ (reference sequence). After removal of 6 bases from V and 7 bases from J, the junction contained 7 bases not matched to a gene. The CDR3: CASRLTSGRMNEQFF. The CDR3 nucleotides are TGTGCCAGCAGGCTCACTAGCGGGAGGATGAATGAGCAGTTCTTC. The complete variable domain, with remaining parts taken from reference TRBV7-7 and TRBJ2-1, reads GAGVSQSPRYKVTKRGQDVTLRCDPISSHATLYWYQQALGQGPEFLTYFNYEAQPDKSGLPSDRFSAERPEGSISTLTIQRTEQRDSAMYRCASRLTSGRMNEQFFGPGTRLTVL.

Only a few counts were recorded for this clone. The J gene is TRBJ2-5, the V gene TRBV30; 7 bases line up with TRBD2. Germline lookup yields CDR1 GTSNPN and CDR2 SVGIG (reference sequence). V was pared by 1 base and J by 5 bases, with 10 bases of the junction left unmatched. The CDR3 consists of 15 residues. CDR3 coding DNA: TGTGCCTGGAGTGCGAAATTAGCGGGCTGGGAGACCCAGTACTTC. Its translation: CAWSAKLAGWETQYF.

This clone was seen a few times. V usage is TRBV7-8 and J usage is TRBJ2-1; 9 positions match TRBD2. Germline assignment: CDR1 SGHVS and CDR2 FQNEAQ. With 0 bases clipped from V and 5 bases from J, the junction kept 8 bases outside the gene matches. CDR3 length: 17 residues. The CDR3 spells CASSLAASSGRHNEQFF. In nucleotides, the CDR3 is TGTGCCAGCAGCTTAGCGGCGAGTAGCGGGAGACACAATGAGCAGTTCTTC.